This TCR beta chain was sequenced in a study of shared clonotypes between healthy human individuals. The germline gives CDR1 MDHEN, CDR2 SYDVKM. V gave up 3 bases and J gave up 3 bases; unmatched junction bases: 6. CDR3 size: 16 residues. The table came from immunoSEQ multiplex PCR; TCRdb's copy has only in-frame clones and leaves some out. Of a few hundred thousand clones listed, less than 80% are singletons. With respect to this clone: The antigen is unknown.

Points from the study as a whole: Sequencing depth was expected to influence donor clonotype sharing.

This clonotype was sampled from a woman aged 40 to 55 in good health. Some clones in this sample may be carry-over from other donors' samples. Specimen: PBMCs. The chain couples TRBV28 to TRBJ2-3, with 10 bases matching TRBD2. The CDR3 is CASSFPELAGTDTQYF. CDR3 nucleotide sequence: TGTGCCAGCAGTTTCCCGGAACTAGCGGGGACAGATACGCAGTATTTT. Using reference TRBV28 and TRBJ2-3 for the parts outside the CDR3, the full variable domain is DVKVTQSSRYLVKRTGEKVFLECVQDMDHENMFWYRQDPGLGLRLIYFSYDVKMKEKGDIPEGYSVSREKKERFSLILESASTNQTSMYLCASSFPELAGTDTQYFGPGTRLTVL.